This T cell receptor (beta chain) was documented in a study of Ad26.COV2.S vaccination and SARS-CoV-2 variants. The treatment here: 19 received Ad26.COV2.S at low or high dose, single or two shots; several received placebo; per-sample allocation not given. Sampling took place 63 days after the first vaccine or placebo injection. Profiling relied on immunoSEQ multiplex PCR, and the TCRdb table lists in-frame clones only, not all of them. Among around 300,000 clones listed, about 89% were seen once. As for this clone: Its antigen is undetermined.

This CDR3 spans 12 amino acids. The germline V gene encodes CDR1 SGHVS and CDR2 FQNEAQ. V gave up 5 bases and J gave up 1 base, with 5 bases separating them. General study results and limits: Spike-specific responses of CD8+ and CD4+ T cells were reported to display substantial breadth after vaccination.

V usage is TRBV7-8 and J usage is TRBJ1-1, with no clear D. This receptor was identified in a person between 18 and 59 years old who received the Ad26.COV2.S COVID-19 vaccine or a placebo. The material sequenced was peripheral blood, taken in a trial of Ad26.COV2.S vaccine versus placebo. CDR3 sequence (DNA): TGTGCCAGCAGCCCTCCGAACACTGAAGCTTTCTTT. Protein product: CASSPPNTEAFF.